Listed here are 10 T cell receptor beta chains from one sample, sequenced in a study of blood T cells in healthy people across ages. For the second PCR, which ran for 7 to 11 cycles, a sample-barcoded 5' primer and a J-beta primer mix were used. TCRdb analysed the 5' RACE reads with MiXCR anew, one entry per CDR3 protein. Of 650,000 to 1,000,000 distinct CDR3 sequences listed, around 34% are singletons. The sample consisted of blood. Every receptor here comes from a man aged 18-30 years in good health.

V is TRBV13 and J is TRBJ1-2; maybe TRBD1 (5 bases). This CDR3 region has 15 residues. The germline CDR1 and CDR2 sequences are PRHDT and FYEKMQ (reference sequence). Trimming removed 2 bases at V and 4 bases at J, with 14 bases between. As DNA, the CDR3 is TGTGCCAGCAGCTTACGGCGCAGGGCACGCTATGGCTACACCTTC. This encodes CASSLRRRARYGYTF.

This clonotype was recorded a few times. The genes are TRBV5-6 and TRBJ1-2; 7 nucleotides agree with TRBD1. This CDR3 has 15 residues. V lost 4 bases and J lost 6; bases outside the gene matches: 12. In germline, CDR1 is SGHDT, CDR2 YYEEEE. The CDR3 DNA reads TGTGCCAGCAGCAGCGACCGGGACAGCTACCATGGCTACACCTTC. Translated: CASSSDRDSYHGYTF.

This clonotype was detected ten times or more. The chain is built from TRBV4-3 and TRBJ2-1, with D unclear. Looked up from germline, CDR1 is LGHNA and CDR2 is YSLEER. V lost 0 bases and J lost 7, with 13 bases in between. This CDR3 comprises 15 residues. In nucleotides, the CDR3 is TGCGCCAGCAGCCAAGATTGGAGTTACCCTAATGAGCAGTTCTTC. Translating gives CASSQDWSYPNEQFF.

The chain employs TRBV28 and TRBJ1-5, with D possibly TRBD1 on 5 matching bases. Deletions cut 2 bases from V and 6 bases from J, with 8 bases between. Germline loops: CDR1 MDHEN, CDR2 SYDVKM. This CDR3 is built from 13 residues. This chain's CDR3 is CASSLIRAQPQHF. The CDR3 DNA is TGTGCCAGCAGTTTAATCAGGGCTCAGCCCCAGCATTTT.

This clonotype was seen at least ten times. The chain has TRBV10-3 and TRBJ2-7; 11 positions match TRBD2. The CDR3 is 16 residues long. Germline loops: CDR1 ENHRY, CDR2 SYGVKD. Trimming at V came to 4 bases and at J to 4 bases, leaving 9 bases not matched to a gene. This chain's CDR3 is CAISVTSSGGLYEQYF. As DNA, the CDR3 is TGTGCCATCAGTGTCACGTCTAGCGGGGGGTTATACGAGCAGTACTTC.

The gene calls are TRBV15 and TRBJ2-5, with D possibly TRBD1 on 5 matching bases. The end of the DNA fits TRBJ2-7 better, so the J call may be wrong. The CDR3 is 16 residues long. Germline CDR1 and CDR2: LNHNV and YYDKDF (reference sequence). Here the CDR3 reads CATSRDGHRTTYEQYF. The CDR3, as DNA: TGTGCCACCAGCAGAGATGGGCACAGGACCACCTACGAGCAGTACTTC.

The chain is built from TRBV6-5 and TRBJ2-7; D ambiguous. Germline V gene lookup returns CDR1 MNHEY and CDR2 SVGAGI. V gave up 1 base and J gave up 0 bases, with 4 bases separating them. The CDR3 extends over 13 amino acids. This CDR3 is CASSYYSSYEQYF. DNA for the CDR3: TGTGCCAGCAGTTACTACAGCTCCTACGAGCAGTACTTC.

This clonotype occurred a few times. The chain employs TRBV9 and TRBJ2-2; 7 bases match TRBD1. The V gene end was trimmed by 4 bases and the J gene end by 3 bases; junction bases not matched to a gene: 9. This CDR3 has 16 residues. Germline CDR1 is SGDLS and CDR2 is YYNGEE. This CDR3 reads CASSLRDSQYTGELFF. CDR3 in DNA: TGTGCCAGCAGCCTCCGGGACAGCCAATACACCGGGGAGCTGTTTTTT.

The chain's CDR3 is CASSYSQGRQETQYF. Here the CDR3 DNA reads TGTGCCAGCAGTTATTCGCAGGGAAGGCAAGAGACCCAGTACTTC. This chain links TRBV6-2 or TRBV6-3 with TRBJ2-5; TRBD1 might be the D (5 bases). The V gene lost 3 bases and the J gene lost 2 bases, with 13 bases spanning the gap. The CDR3 is made up of 15 amino acids. The V gene's germline CDR1 is MNHEY and CDR2 SVGEGT.

This clonotype was observed a few times. This chain connects TRBV7-3 to TRBJ2-3; 10 nucleotides align to TRBD2. V lost 5 bases and J lost 1; bases outside the gene matches: 6. The CDR3 spans 16 residues. Germline CDR1 reads SGHTA; CDR2 reads FQGTGA. CDR3 bases: TGTGCCAGCAGCCACAAGCTAGCGGGGGGCACAGATACGCAGTATTTT. Protein: CASSHKLAGGTDTQYF.